The entry below gives a single T cell receptor (beta chain) sequence along with its context. Antigen specificity is unknown. The data belong to a study of identical twins. TCRdb re-analysed the 5' RACE reads in MiXCR, keeping a single row per CDR3 protein. Of about 550,000 distinct CDR3 sequences listed, about a fifth are singletons. Deletions cut 3 bases from V and 1 base from J, with 10 bases between. Germline assignment: CDR1 DFQATT and CDR2 SNEGSKA (reference sequence). The length of the CDR3 is 14 residues. Study-level points and caveats: Twin-shared out-of-frame alpha sequences showed excess low generation probability.

The sample was also reused in another study, on yellow fever vaccine responses in identical twins.

The sequenced material came from CD4+ T cells sorted from blood. The chain uses TRBV20-1 and TRBJ2-4, with unresolved D. The TCR originated in a woman under 30 in good health. Here the CDR3 DNA reads TGCAGTGCTAGGAGTCCCTTGGCCAAAAACATTCAGTACTTC. It translates to CSARSPLAKNIQYF.